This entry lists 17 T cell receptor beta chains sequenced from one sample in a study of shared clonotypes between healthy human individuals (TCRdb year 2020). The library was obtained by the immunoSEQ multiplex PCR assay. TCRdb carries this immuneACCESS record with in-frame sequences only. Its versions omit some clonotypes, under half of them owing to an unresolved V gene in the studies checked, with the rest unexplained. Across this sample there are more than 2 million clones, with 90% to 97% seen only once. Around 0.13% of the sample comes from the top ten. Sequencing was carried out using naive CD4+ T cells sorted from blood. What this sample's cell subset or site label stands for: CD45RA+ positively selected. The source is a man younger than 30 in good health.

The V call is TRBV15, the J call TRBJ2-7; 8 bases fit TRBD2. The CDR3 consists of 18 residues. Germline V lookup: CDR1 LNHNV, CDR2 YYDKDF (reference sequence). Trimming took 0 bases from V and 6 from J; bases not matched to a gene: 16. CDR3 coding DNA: TGTGCCACCAGCAGAGATCCTACAGATGCGGGGGGAACCGGCGAGCAGTACTTC. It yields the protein CATSRDPTDAGGTGEQYF.

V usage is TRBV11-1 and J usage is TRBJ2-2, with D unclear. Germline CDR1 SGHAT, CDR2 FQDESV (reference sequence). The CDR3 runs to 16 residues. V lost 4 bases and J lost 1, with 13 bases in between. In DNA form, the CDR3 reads TGTGCCAGCAGCTCTCGCGCCCCGGGGAACACCGGGGAGCTGTTTTTT. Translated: CASSSRAPGNTGELFF.

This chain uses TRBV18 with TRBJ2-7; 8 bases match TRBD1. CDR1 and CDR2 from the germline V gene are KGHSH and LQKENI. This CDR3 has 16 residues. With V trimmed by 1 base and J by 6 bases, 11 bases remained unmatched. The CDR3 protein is CASSPLGAGGTGEQYF. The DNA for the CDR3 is TGTGCCAGCTCACCACTCGGGGCAGGTGGGACAGGCGAGCAGTACTTC.

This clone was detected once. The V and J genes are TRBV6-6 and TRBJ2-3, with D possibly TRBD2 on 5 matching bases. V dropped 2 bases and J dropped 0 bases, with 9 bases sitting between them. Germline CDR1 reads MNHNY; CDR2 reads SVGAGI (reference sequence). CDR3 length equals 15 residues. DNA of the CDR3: TGTGCCAGCAGTTACCCCGGGGTTAGCACAGATACGCAGTATTTT. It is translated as CASSYPGVSTDTQYF.

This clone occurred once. For the CDR3, the DNA is TGCGCCAGCCAATCGGCGGGGACTAGCACAGATACGCAGTATTTT. Its protein is CASQSAGTSTDTQYF. V usage is TRBV5-1 and J usage is TRBJ2-3; D is possibly TRBD2 (6 bases). The ends were cut back, 7 bases at V and 0 bases at J, with 15 bases in the middle. The CDR3 contains 15 residues. Germline values: CDR1 SGHRS, CDR2 YFSETQ.

CDR3 region: CASSGTGFSYEQYF. CDR3 nucleotides: TGTGCCAGCAGCGGAACAGGGTTTTCCTACGAGCAGTACTTC. This rearrangement joins TRBV7-9 to TRBJ2-7, with D maybe TRBD1 (6 bases). The V gene's germline CDR1 is SEHNR and CDR2 FQNEAQ (reference sequence). The CDR3 length is 14 residues. V was cut by 5 bases and J by 1 base, with 12 bases left in between.

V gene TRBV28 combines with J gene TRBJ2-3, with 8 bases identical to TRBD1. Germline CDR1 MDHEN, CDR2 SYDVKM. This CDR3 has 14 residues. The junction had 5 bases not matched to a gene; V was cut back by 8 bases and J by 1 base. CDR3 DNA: TGTGCCAGCCACATCAGGGGGCGCACAGATACGCAGTATTTT. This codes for CASHIRGRTDTQYF.

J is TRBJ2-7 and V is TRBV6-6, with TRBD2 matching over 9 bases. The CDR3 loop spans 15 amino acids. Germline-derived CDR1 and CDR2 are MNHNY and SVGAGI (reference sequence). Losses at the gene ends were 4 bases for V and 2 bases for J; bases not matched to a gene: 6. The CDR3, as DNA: TGTGCCAGCAGTTCGACTAGCGGAGGGGCCTACGAGCAGTACTTC. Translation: CASSSTSGGAYEQYF.

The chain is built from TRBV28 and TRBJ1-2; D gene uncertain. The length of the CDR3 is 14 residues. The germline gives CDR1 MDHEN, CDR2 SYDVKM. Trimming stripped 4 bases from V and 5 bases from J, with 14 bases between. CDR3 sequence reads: CASSSPSIRYGYTF. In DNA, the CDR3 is TGTGCCAGCAGTTCTCCCTCAATACGATATGGCTACACCTTC.

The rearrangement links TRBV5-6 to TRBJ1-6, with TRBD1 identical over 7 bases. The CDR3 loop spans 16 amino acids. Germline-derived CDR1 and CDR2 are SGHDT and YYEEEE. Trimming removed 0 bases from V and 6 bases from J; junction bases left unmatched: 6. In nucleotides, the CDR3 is TGTGCCAGCAGCTTGGTCGACAGGGCCCCTAATTCACCCCTCCACTTT. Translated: CASSLVDRAPNSPLHF.

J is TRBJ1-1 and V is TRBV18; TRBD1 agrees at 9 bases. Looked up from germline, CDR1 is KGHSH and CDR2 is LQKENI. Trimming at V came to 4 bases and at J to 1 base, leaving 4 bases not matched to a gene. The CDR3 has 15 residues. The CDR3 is CASSRDRERNTEAFF. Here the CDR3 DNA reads TGTGCCAGCTCACGGGACAGGGAGAGGAACACTGAAGCTTTCTTT.

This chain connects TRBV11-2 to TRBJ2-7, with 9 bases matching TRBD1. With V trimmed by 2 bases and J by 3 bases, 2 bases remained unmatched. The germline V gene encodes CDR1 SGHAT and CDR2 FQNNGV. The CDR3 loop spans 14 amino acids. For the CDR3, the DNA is TGTGCCAGCAGCTTACGACAGGGGGGCTACGAGCAGTACTTC. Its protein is CASSLRQGGYEQYF.

CDR3 protein: CASSRGTGSPNTGELFF. The CDR3 nucleotides read TGCGCCAGCAGCCGAGGAACAGGGTCCCCCAACACCGGGGAGCTGTTTTTT. This chain links TRBV4-3 with TRBJ2-2; the D gene is possibly TRBD1 (6 bases). The V and J ends lost 4 bases and 2 bases respectively, with 17 bases between them. From germline, CDR1 is LGHNA and CDR2 YSLEER. The CDR3 covers 17 residues.

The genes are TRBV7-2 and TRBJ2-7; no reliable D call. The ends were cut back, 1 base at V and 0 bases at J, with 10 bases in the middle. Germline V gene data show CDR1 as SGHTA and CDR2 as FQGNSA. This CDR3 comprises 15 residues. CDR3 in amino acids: CASSLDSTFSYEQYF. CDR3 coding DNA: TGTGCCAGCAGCTTAGACAGCACCTTCTCCTACGAGCAGTACTTC.

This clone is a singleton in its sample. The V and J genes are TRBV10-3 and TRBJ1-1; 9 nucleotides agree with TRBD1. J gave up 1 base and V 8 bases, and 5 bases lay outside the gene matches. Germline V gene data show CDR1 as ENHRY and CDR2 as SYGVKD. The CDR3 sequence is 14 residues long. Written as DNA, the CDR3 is TGTGCCATCGGACGGGACAGGGCGAACACTGAAGCTTTCTTT. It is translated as CAIGRDRANTEAFF.

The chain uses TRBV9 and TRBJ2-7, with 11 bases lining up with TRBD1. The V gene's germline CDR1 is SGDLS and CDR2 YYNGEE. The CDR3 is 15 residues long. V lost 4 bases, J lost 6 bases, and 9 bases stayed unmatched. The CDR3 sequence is CASSRYRDRGFEQYF. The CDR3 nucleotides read TGTGCCAGCAGCCGGTACCGGGACAGGGGGTTCGAGCAGTACTTC.

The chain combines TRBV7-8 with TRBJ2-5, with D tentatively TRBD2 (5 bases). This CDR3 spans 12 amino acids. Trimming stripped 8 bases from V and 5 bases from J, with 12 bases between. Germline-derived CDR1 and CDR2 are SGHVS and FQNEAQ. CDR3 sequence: CASVQGGETQYF. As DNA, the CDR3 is TGTGCCAGCGTCCAAGGAGGCGAGACCCAGTACTTC.